This T cell receptor beta chain was recorded in a study of radiotherapy plus CTLA-4 blockade in lung cancer (dated by TCRdb to 2017 to 2018). The study in broad terms: Objective responses occurred in approximately 17% of enrolled patients, and less than 35% achieved disease control.

V is reduced by 6 bases and J by 8 bases, leaving a spacing of 16 bases between them. The CDR1 and CDR2 encoded by the germline V gene are SGHDN and FVKESK. The CDR3 measures 13 amino acids from cysteine to phenylalanine. Only the CDR3 DNA is retained, 39 bases long and in frame from the first base. To prepare the library, the immunoSEQ multiplex PCR assay was applied. Sourced from immuneACCESS, this table was stored by TCRdb with only in-frame sequences that have V and J called. A share of the clones is absent; for the studies checked, an unresolved V gene accounts for under half, and the remainder has no known explanation. The sample table records tens of thousands of clones; around 80% of these occur just once. The ten largest clones capture approximately 4.3% of the sample. Broad study findings and their caveats: Early dynamic changes in blood T cell clones, together with increased serum interferon-beta after radiation, were reported as the strongest predictors of response. After treatment with radiotherapy and ipilimumab, TCR clones that originated in tumors expanded in peripheral blood.

Focal radiation therapy combined with CTLA-4 blockade (ipilimumab) was tested in patients with chemo-refractory metastatic non-small-cell lung cancer. As for this clone: Which antigen it targets is not known. Within one base of it there is no much larger clone, and no base qualities were kept.

The specimen comprised peripheral blood, sampled from a patient treated with radiotherapy plus ipilimumab. This sequence was found in a human donor with non-small cell lung cancer who had a partial response to radiotherapy plus ipilimumab. The chain is assembled from TRBV14 and TRBJ1-2; the D gene is perhaps TRBD1, from 6 matching bases. The CDR3 has the sequence CASSYGQRGGYTF. The nucleotides read TGTGCCAGCAGTTATGGACAGCGTGGGGGCTACACCTTC.